This T cell receptor beta chain is from a study of regulatory T cells in long-lasting Graves disease. Documented time point: newly diagnosed GD, antithyroid drugs for less than 3 months. Generation of the TCR library employed RNA extracted from PBMCs. Germline V gene lookup returns CDR1 SEHNR and CDR2 FQNEAQ (reference sequence). V was cut by 7 bases and J by 4 bases, with 17 bases left in between. The CDR3 loop spans 16 amino acids. Relying on iRepertoire HTBI primers and Arm-PCR of CDR3 regions, the team built TCR beta libraries. In the authors' methods: In the combined samples, roughly 62 TRBV and 14 to 15 TRBJ segments were identified. MiXCR, run by TCRdb on the multiplex PCR reads, gives a single entry per CDR3 protein. These V and J calls are TCRdb output, not the study's own analysis. The table lists hundreds of thousands of distinct CDR3 sequences, roughly a sixth of them singletons. Separately, the same data were catalogued under a study of T cells in Graves' hyperthyroidism and ophthalmopathy. That work adds: Patients having uncontrolled infection, another autoimmune disease, pregnancy or lactation were not included. The primer set for the first-round RT-PCR of the TCR CDR3 was HTBI. Patients with ophthalmopathy were separated from those with stable hyperthyroidism by a 13 V-J model.

The sequences come from peripheral blood mononuclear cells (PBMCs), collected at new diagnosis, from a patient treated with antithyroid drugs. This TCR was sampled from a woman aged 35 to 60 with Graves disease. V is TRBV7-9 and J is TRBJ1-6, with D possibly TRBD1 on 6 matching bases. CDR3 residues: CASTALGQTYNSPLHF. DNA for the CDR3: TGTGCCAGCACCGCCCTCGGACAGACTTATAATTCACCCCTCCACTTT.